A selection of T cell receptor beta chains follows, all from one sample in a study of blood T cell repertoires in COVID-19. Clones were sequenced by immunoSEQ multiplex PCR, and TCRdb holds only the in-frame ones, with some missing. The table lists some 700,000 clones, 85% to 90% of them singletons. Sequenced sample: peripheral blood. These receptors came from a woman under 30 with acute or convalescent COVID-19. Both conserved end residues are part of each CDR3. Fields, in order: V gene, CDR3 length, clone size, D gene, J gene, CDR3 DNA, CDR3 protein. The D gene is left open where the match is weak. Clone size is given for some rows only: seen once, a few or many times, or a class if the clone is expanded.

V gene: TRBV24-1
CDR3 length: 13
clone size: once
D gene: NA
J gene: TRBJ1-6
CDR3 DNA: TGTGCCACCAGTGAAGGGGTCCGTTCACCCCTCCACTTT
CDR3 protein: CATSEGVRSPLHF

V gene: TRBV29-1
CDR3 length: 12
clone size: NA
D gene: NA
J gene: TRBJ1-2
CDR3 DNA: TGCAGCGTTGGCCGCGGGGAGTATGGCTACACCTTC
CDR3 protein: CSVGRGEYGYTF

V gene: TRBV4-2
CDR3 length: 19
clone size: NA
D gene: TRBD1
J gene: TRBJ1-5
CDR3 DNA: TGTGCCAGCAGCCGACCCGTTACGGGACAGGGGATCTTATATCAGCCCCAGCATTTT
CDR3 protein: CASSRPVTGQGILYQPQHF

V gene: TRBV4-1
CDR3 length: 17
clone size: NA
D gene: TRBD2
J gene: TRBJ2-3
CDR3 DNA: TGCGCCAGCAGCCAAGATTGGCCAGCGGGGACCACAGATACGCAGTATTTT
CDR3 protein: CASSQDWPAGTTDTQYF

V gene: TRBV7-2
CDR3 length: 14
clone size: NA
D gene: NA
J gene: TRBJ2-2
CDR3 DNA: TGTGCCAGCAGCTTAAACGGTGGTATCGGGGAGCTGTTTTTT
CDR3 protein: CASSLNGGIGELFF

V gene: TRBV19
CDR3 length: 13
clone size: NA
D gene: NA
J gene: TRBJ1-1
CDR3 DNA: TGTGCCAGTAGTACAAGCATGAACACTGAAGCTTTCTTT
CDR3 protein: CASSTSMNTEAFF

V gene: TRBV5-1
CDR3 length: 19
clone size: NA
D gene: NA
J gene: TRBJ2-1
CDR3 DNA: TGCGCCAGCAGCTTGGAAGAGGGGAGGCCCAGCGGGTTTTACAATGAGCAGTTCTTC
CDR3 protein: CASSLEEGRPSGFYNEQFF

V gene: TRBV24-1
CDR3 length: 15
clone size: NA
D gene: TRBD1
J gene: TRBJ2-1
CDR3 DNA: TGTGCCACCAGTGTCGACAGGGGCCGATTCAATGAGCAGTTCTTC
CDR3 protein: CATSVDRGRFNEQFF

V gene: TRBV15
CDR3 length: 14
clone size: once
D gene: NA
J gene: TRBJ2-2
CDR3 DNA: TGTGCCACCAGCTCGACAGGAATCACCGGGGAGCTGTTTTTT
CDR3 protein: CATSSTGITGELFF

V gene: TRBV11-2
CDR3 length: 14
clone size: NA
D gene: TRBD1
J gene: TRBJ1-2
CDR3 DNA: TGTGCCAGCAGCAGAGGGGGCTTAAACTATGGCTACACCTTC
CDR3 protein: CASSRGGLNYGYTF

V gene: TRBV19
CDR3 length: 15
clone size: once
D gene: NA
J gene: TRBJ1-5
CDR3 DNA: TGTGCCAGTAATCCCCGGACAAATAGCAATCAGCCCCAGCATTTT
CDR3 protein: CASNPRTNSNQPQHF

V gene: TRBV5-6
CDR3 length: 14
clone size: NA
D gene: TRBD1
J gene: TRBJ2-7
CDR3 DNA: TGTGCCAGCAGCGGCACAGGGGCAATCTACGAGCAGTACTTC
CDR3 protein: CASSGTGAIYEQYF

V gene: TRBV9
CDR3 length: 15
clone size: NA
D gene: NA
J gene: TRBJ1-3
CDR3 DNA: TGTGCCAGCAGCGTGGACAGCCACTCTGGAAACACCATATATTTT
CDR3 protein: CASSVDSHSGNTIYF

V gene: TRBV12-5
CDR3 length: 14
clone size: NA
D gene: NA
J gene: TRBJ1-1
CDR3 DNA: TGTGCTAGTGGTTGGAGCAGCTGGGACACTGAAGCTTTCTTT
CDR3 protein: CASGWSSWDTEAFF

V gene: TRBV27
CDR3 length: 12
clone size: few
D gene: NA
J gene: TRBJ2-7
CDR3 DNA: TGTGCCAGCAGCTTCTTTCCCTACGAGCAGTACTTC
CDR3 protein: CASSFFPYEQYF

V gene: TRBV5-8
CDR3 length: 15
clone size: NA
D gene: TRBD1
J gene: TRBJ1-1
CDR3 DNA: TGTGCCAGCAGCTCGGCTACAGGGGGAAACCCTGAAGCTTTCTTT
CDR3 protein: CASSSATGGNPEAFF

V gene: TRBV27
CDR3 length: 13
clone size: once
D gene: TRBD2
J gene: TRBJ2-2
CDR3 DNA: TGTGCCACCAAGCGGGGGGGCGTCGGGGAGCTGTTTTTT
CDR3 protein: CATKRGGVGELFF

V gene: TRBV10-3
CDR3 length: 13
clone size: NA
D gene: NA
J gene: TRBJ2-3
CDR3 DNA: TGTGCCATCAGTGAACAGGGCCCAGATACGCAGTATTTT
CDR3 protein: CAISEQGPDTQYF

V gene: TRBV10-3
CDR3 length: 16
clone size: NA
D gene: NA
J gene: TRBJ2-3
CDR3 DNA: TGTGCCATCAGTATCCTCCCGGGGACATCCACAGATACGCAGTATTTT
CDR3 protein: CAISILPGTSTDTQYF

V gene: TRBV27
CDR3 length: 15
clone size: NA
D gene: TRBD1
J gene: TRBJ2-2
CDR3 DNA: TGTGCCAGCAGGAAACAGGGGGCGGCCACCGGGGAGCTGTTTTTT
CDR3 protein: CASRKQGAATGELFF

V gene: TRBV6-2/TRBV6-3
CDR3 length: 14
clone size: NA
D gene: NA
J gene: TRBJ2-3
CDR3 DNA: TGTGCCAGCAGTTGGGCAGCTAGCACAGATACGCAGTATTTT
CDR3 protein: CASSWAASTDTQYF

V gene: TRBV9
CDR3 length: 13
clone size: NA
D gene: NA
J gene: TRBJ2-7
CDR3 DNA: TGTGCCAGCAGCGCGACAGGTGGTGAGGAGCAGTACTTC
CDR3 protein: CASSATGGEEQYF

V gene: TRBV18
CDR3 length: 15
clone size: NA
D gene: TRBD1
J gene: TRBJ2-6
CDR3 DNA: TGTGCCAGCTCACCGGACAGGGCTGGGGCCAACGTCCTGACTTTC
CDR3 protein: CASSPDRAGANVLTF

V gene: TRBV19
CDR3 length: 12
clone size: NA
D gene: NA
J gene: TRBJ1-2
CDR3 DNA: TGTGCCAGTAGTGTTGGGGGCCATGGCTACACCTTC
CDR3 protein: CASSVGGHGYTF

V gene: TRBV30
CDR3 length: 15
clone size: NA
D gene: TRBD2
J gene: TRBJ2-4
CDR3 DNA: TGTGCCTGGAGTGTAGGGGCGCCGGGAGGGGACATTCAGTACTTC
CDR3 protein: CAWSVGAPGGDIQYF

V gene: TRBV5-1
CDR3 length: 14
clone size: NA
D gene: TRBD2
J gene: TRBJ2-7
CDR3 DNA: TGCGCCAGCAGCTTGACTAGCGGGGCCTACGAGCAGTACTTC
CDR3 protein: CASSLTSGAYEQYF

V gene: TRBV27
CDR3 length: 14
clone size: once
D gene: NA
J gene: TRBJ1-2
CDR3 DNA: TGTGCCAGCAGTGAGGTACAGGGTAACTATGGCTACACCTTC
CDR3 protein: CASSEVQGNYGYTF

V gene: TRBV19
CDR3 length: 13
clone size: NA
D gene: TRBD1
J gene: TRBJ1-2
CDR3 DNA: TGTGCCACCACCGACAGGGGCAACTATGGCTACACCTTC
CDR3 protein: CATTDRGNYGYTF

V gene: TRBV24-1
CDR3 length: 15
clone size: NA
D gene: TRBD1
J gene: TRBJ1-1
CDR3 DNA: TGTGCCACCAGTGACCCCAACAGGGGGTCCACTGAAGCTTTCTTT
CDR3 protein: CATSDPNRGSTEAFF

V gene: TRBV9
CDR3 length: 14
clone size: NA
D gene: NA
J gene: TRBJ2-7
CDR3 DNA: TGTGCCAGCAGCCCTTCCGGGACTTCCTACGAGCAGTACTTC
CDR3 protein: CASSPSGTSYEQYF

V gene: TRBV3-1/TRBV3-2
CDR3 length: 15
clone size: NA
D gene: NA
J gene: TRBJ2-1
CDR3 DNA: TGTGCCAGCAGCCCACCTAGTCACGGCTCTAATGAGCAGTTCTTC
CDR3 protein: CASSPPSHGSNEQFF

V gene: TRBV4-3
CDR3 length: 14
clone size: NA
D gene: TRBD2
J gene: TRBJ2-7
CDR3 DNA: TGCGCCAGCAGCCCTACCGGGGGGAGCTACGAGCAGTACTTC
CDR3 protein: CASSPTGGSYEQYF

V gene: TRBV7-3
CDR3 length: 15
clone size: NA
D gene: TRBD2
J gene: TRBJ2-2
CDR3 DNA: TGTGCCAGCAGCTTAGAAGGGACTAATACCGGGGAGCTGTTTTTT
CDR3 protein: CASSLEGTNTGELFF

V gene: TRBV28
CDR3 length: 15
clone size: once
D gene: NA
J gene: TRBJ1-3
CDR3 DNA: TGTGCCAGCGGGCGACCCATGGGTTCTGGAAACACCATATATTTT
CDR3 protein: CASGRPMGSGNTIYF

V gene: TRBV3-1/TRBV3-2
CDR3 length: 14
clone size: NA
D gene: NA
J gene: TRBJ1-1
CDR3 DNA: TGTGCCAGCAGCCAAGCCTTATTTAACACTGAAGCTTTCTTT
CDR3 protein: CASSQALFNTEAFF

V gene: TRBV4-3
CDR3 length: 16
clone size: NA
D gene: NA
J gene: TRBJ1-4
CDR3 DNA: TGCGCCAGCAGCCAGTACGGTTGGGCTCCGAATGAAAAACTGTTTTTT
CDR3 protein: CASSQYGWAPNEKLFF

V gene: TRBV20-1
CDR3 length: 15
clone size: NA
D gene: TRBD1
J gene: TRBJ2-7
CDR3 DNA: TGCAGTGCTAGTTGGACAGGGGGAAAGGCCTACGAGCAGTACTTC
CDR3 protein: CSASWTGGKAYEQYF

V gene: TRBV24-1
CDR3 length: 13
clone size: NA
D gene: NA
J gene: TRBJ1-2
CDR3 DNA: TGTGCCACCAGCCGGCAGGGAGGGTATGGCTACACCTTC
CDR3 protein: CATSRQGGYGYTF

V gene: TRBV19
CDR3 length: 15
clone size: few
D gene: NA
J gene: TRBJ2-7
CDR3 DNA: TGTGCCAGTAGTATTGGGCCAGCTTTCTCCTACGAGCAGTACTTC
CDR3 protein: CASSIGPAFSYEQYF

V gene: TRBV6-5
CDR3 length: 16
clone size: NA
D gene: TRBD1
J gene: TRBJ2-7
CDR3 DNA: TGTGCCAGCAGTTACTCCCCGGGACAGGGGGCCAACGAGCAGTACTTC
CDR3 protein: CASSYSPGQGANEQYF

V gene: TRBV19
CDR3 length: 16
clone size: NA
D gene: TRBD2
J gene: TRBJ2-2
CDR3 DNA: TGTGCCAGTAGTATGATCCTAGCGGGGGCACCCGGGGAGCTGTTTTTT
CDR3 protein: CASSMILAGAPGELFF

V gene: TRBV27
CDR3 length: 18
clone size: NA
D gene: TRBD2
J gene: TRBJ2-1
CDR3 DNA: TGTGCCAGCAGTTCCCCCGGGACTAGCGGGGGCCTCTACAATGAGCAGTTCTTC
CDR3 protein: CASSSPGTSGGLYNEQFF

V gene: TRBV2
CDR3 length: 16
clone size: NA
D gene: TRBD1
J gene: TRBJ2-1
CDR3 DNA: TGTGCCAGCAGTGATAGGCTGACAGGGGCCTACAATGAGCAGTTCTTC
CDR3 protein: CASSDRLTGAYNEQFF

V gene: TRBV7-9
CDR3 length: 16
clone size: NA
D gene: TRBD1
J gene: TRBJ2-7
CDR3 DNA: TGTGCCAGCAGCCCGGCAGGGGGTCGGGAATCCTACGAGCAGTACTTC
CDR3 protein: CASSPAGGRESYEQYF

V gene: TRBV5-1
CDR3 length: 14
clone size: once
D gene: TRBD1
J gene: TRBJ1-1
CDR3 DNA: TGCGCCAGCGGACAGGGCCTTATGAACACTGAAGCTTTCTTT
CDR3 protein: CASGQGLMNTEAFF

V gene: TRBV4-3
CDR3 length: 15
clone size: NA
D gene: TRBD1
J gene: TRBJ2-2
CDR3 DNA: TGCGCCAGCAAAGACAGGGGGCATGGCACCGGGGAGCTGTTTTTT
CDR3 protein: CASKDRGHGTGELFF

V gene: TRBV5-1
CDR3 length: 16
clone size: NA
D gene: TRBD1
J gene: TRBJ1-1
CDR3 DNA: TGCGCCAGCAGACCAGGGACAGGGCGGCCGAACACTGAAGCTTTCTTT
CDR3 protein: CASRPGTGRPNTEAFF

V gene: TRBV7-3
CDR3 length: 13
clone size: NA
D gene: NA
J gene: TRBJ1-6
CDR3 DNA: TGTGCCAGCAGCGAAGACCGGGATTCACCCCTCCACTTT
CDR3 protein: CASSEDRDSPLHF

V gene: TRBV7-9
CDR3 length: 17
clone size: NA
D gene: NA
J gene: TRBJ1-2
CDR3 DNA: TGTGCCAGCAGCTTAGCTACCTTAAAGGGGATGAACTATGGCTACACCTTC
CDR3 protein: CASSLATLKGMNYGYTF